This is a list of T cell receptor beta chains from one sample in a study of shared clonotypes between healthy human individuals. Using immunoSEQ multiplex PCR, the repertoire was profiled, and TCRdb retains in-frame clones only, with some absent. The sample gives about 2.4 million clones, 80% to 95% of which show up once; 0.36% is in the top ten. Source material: naive CD4+ T cells from PBMCs. The receptors stem from a man aged 18 to 29 in good health. Some clones in this sample may be carry-over from other donors' samples. Each CDR3 is given with its conserved first and last residue. D genes are given only for firm matches. Where a row states a size, it is once, few, many or the class of an expanded clone; other rows omit it.

TGTGCCAGCAGTGCGGTAGCGGGAGGGCAGGTCGGTGAGCAGTTCTTC,CASSAVAGGQVGEQFF,TRBD2,TRBV28,-,TRBJ2-1
TGTGCCAGCAGCACCCGGACTAGCGGTCTTAATGAGCAGTTCTTC,CASSTRTSGLNEQFF,TRBD2,TRBV6-5,-,TRBJ2-1
TGTGCCAGCAGCTCCGCCGAATATGGGGCCCAGCATTTT,CASSSAEYGAQHF,-,TRBV11-2,-,TRBJ1-5
TGTGCCAGCAGTGAACGAACAGTCTATGGCTACACCTTC,CASSERTVYGYTF,-,TRBV6-1,-,TRBJ1-2
TGTGCCAGCAGCTTAGGGCTAGCGGTATACGAGCAGTACTTC,CASSLGLAVYEQYF,TRBD2,TRBV11-2,once,TRBJ2-7
TGTGCCAGCAGCCGACCGGGGGGTAGCAATCAGCCCCAGCATTTT,CASSRPGGSNQPQHF,-,TRBV7-8,-,TRBJ1-5
TGTGCCAGCAGCTTAGCGGGAGGGGGGACAGATACGCAGTATTTT,CASSLAGGGTDTQYF,TRBD2,TRBV6-5,-,TRBJ2-3
TGTGCCAGCAGTTCGGAAAGCGGAGGGGAAGAGACCCAGTACTTC,CASSSESGGEETQYF,-,TRBV2,-,TRBJ2-5
TGTGCCAGCAGTTTCCGGGACCCGCGCAATCAGCCCCAGCATTTT,CASSFRDPRNQPQHF,-,TRBV27,-,TRBJ1-5
TGTGCCAGCAGCTTCGGACTAGCGGGACTCGAGCAGTACTTC,CASSFGLAGLEQYF,TRBD2,TRBV7-8,-,TRBJ2-7
TGTGCCAGCAGCGCCCGATCTAGTTGGGGGTACCAAGAGACCCAGTACTTC,CASSARSSWGYQETQYF,-,TRBV9,-,TRBJ2-5
TGTGCCAGCAGTTTATTGAGACTAGCGGGAGGTCCCTCCTACAATGAGCAGTTCTTC,CASSLLRLAGGPSYNEQFF,TRBD2,TRBV27,-,TRBJ2-1
TGTGCCAGCAGCTTTAGACAGGACTTCTACAATGAGCAGTTCTTC,CASSFRQDFYNEQFF,-,TRBV5-6,-,TRBJ2-1
TGTGCCAGCAATCTCGACAGCTCCTACGAGCAGTACTTC,CASNLDSSYEQYF,-,TRBV27,-,TRBJ2-7
TGCGCCAGCAGAAACACACAGGGGAACTATAATTCACCCCTCCACTTT,CASRNTQGNYNSPLHF,TRBD1,TRBV4-1,-,TRBJ1-6
TGTGCCACCAGCACTAGGATTCTTGGAGCAGATACGCAGTATTTT,CATSTRILGADTQYF,-,TRBV15,-,TRBJ2-3
TGCGCCAGCAAGGACCGCCTGGGGAATGAAAAACTGTTTTTT,CASKDRLGNEKLFF,-,TRBV5-1,-,TRBJ1-4
TGTGCCAGCAGCGTAGCCCCCTTCGTGAACACTGAAGCTTTCTTT,CASSVAPFVNTEAFF,-,TRBV9,-,TRBJ1-1
TGCGCCAGCAGCTTGGTTGTCGATTACGAGCAGTACTTC,CASSLVVDYEQYF,-,TRBV5-1,-,TRBJ2-7
TGTGCCAGCAGTTACTCGACTGGGGGGGAGACCCAGTACTTC,CASSYSTGGETQYF,-,TRBV6-6,-,TRBJ2-5
TGTGCCAGCAGCTCCGGGACAGGGGGTTACAATGAGCAGTTCTTC,CASSSGTGGYNEQFF,TRBD1,TRBV5-4,-,TRBJ2-1
TGTGCCAGCAGCCAAGACCCATCGAAACCAAGCGGGAGGGTAGACGAGCAGTACTTC,CASSQDPSKPSGRVDEQYF,TRBD2,TRBV14,-,TRBJ2-7
TGTGCCAGCAGCGCGGGCCCTTCCAACTATGGCTACACCTTC,CASSAGPSNYGYTF,-,TRBV9,-,TRBJ1-2
TGTGCCAGCAGCTTATCAGGTGGGAGTGGTGAGACCCAGTACTTC,CASSLSGGSGETQYF,-,TRBV7-8,-,TRBJ2-5
TGTGCCAGCAGCCTGTTCAGGGCGAACACTGAAGCTTTCTTT,CASSLFRANTEAFF,-,TRBV7-2,-,TRBJ1-1
TGCAGCGTTCTGAGGGGATGGGACTATGGCTACACCTTC,CSVLRGWDYGYTF,-,TRBV29-1,-,TRBJ1-2
TGTGCCAGCAGCTTGAGATTAACGGGGGCCAGGTCATGGAACACCATATATTTT,CASSLRLTGARSWNTIYF,-,TRBV5-8,-,TRBJ1-3
TGTGCCAGCAGTTTAGGGACTAGCGGGAGTGCAACGTACGAGCAGTACTTC,CASSLGTSGSATYEQYF,TRBD2,TRBV28,-,TRBJ2-7
TGTGCCAGCAGCTTAGTAAGCGGGAGACCTAGCTCCTACGAGCAGTACTTC,CASSLVSGRPSSYEQYF,TRBD2,TRBV7-2,-,TRBJ2-7
TGTGCCTGGAGTGTAGGAGGGGAAAAACTGTTTTTT,CAWSVGGEKLFF,-,TRBV30,-,TRBJ1-4
TGCAGCGTTGAGCCTAACAGGGGGCTCTCATACGAGCAGTACTTC,CSVEPNRGLSYEQYF,TRBD1,TRBV29-1,-,TRBJ2-7